This T cell receptor beta chain was documented in a study of shared T cell receptors in the human thymus (dated by TCRdb to the early 2020s). In terms of the full investigation: The study examined how the human thymus generates shared, self-reactive T-cell receptor alpha chains.

Inclusive of the bounding cysteine and phenylalanine, the CDR3 is 16 residues long. Here the CDR3 DNA is all that survives: 48 bases in frame from base 1. From a lookup of the germline V gene, CDR1 and CDR2 are MRHNA and SNTAGT. Trimmed from V: 1 base; trimmed from J: 4 bases; junction bases lacking a gene match: 2. To note about this clone: The target of this receptor is not known. No clone much larger than this one lies a single base away; base qualities are absent.

The method was the immunoSEQ multiplex PCR assay. TCRdb took this table from immuneACCESS and kept in-frame rearrangements with V and J called. Such tables lack part of the clones; where checked against another copy, unresolved V genes explain under half of the gap, and the rest is unexplained. The sample table holds about 400,000 clones, of which approximately 95% were seen once. The ten largest account for 0.02% of the sample. The origin of this receptor is a human donor. The source material was thymocytes. Here the chain combines TRBV6-4 and TRBJ2-5, with 14 bases matching TRBD2. The CDR3 in this case is CASSDWGLAGAETQYF. The DNA sequence is given as TGTGCCAGCAGTGACTGGGGACTAGCGGGAGCAGAGACCCAGTACTTC.